Listed below are T cell receptor beta chains from one sample, sequenced in a study of blood T cell repertoires in COVID-19. Sequencing was performed with immunoSEQ multiplex PCR; in TCRdb, only in-frame clones are kept and a portion is missing. The sample has 25,000 to 30,000 clones; 80% to 90% are singletons. Material: peripheral blood. The receptor source for this set is a human donor with acute or convalescent COVID-19. The donor label of this sample is uncertain. CDR3s include the opening cysteine and the closing phenylalanine or tryptophan. D genes are given only for firm matches. Clone size is stated in some rows and not others, as once, few, many or a class when expanded.

>TRBD1|TRBJ1-3|TRBV10-2|.
TGCGCCAGCAGTGAGTTGGCGGGACAGGGGGCTAGAAACACCATATATTTT
CASSELAGQGARNTIYF
>.|TRBJ1-4|TRBV12-5|.
TGTGCTAGTGGTTCAGGGAATAATGAAAAACTGTTTTTT
CASGSGNNEKLFF
>.|TRBJ2-2|TRBV12-3/TRBV12-4|once
TGTGCCAGCAGGAACAGGGCCACCGGGGAGCTGTTTTTT
CASRNRATGELFF
>TRBD2|TRBJ2-5|TRBV5-4|.
TGTGCCAGCACCAATGGGAGGGCCGTGGAGACCCAGTACTTC
CASTNGRAVETQYF
>.|TRBJ2-3|TRBV7-9|.
TGTGCCAGCAGCCTCCCCGGGGGCACAGATACGCAGTATTTT
CASSLPGGTDTQYF
>.|TRBJ2-6|TRBV18|once
TGTGCCAGCTCACCTGCAGACAGGATCACTTCTGGGGCCAACGTCCTGACTTTC
CASSPADRITSGANVLTF
>.|TRBJ2-5|TRBV11-2|.
TGTGCCAGCAGCTTAGGAACCAGGGGACGGAAAGCGCACCAAGAGACCCAGTACTTC
CASSLGTRGRKAHQETQYF
>TRBD1|TRBJ2-1|TRBV5-1|.
TGCGCCAGCAGCTCCTCCGGGACAGGCTACAATGAGCAGTTCTTC
CASSSSGTGYNEQFF
>TRBD1|TRBJ2-3|TRBV10-3|.
TGTGCCATCAGTGGACAGGGGGAGCATCTTAGCACAGATACGCAGTATTTT
CAISGQGEHLSTDTQYF
>TRBD1|TRBJ1-5|TRBV19|once
TGTGCCAGTAGTCCAGGGGACAGGGGCAATCAGCCCCAGCATTTT
CASSPGDRGNQPQHF
>.|TRBJ1-3|TRBV19|.
TGTGCCAGTAGTATATCGGGGACTGGAAACACCATATATTTT
CASSISGTGNTIYF
>.|TRBJ1-1|TRBV6-1|.
TGTGCCAGCAGTGAGGGGGGATTGTGGAGCACTGAAGCTTTCTTT
CASSEGGLWSTEAFF
>.|TRBJ2-7|TRBV3-1/TRBV3-2|.
TGTGCCAGCAGCCAGACACGGGAGCAGTACTTC
CASSQTREQYF
>.|TRBJ1-1|TRBV24-1|.
TGTGCCACCAGTGATTCGACAGGTCTGAACACTGAAGCTTTCTTT
CATSDSTGLNTEAFF
>TRBD1|TRBJ1-3|TRBV30|.
TGTGCCTGGAGTGTAGGAGGGGGCACCTCTGGAAACACCATATATTTT
CAWSVGGGTSGNTIYF
>.|TRBJ2-2|TRBV4-2|.
TGTGCCAGCAGCCAAGAGACAGGTAACACCGGGGAGCTGTTTTTT
CASSQETGNTGELFF
>TRBD2|TRBJ2-3|TRBV7-9|.
TGTGCCAGCAGCGCGGGACTAGCGGCCACAGATACGCAGTATTTT
CASSAGLAATDTQYF
>TRBD1|TRBJ2-7|TRBV5-8|once
TGTGCCAGCAGCCGGACAGGGCCCTACGAGCAGTACTTC
CASSRTGPYEQYF
>.|TRBJ1-5|TRBV19|.
TGTGCCAGTACCGGCTACCAACAGGTCAATCAGCCCCAGCATTTT
CASTGYQQVNQPQHF
>TRBD1|TRBJ1-6|TRBV6-5|.
TGTGCCAGCAGTTCTCGGACAGGGGTATATAATTCACCCCTCCACTTT
CASSSRTGVYNSPLHF
>TRBD1|TRBJ2-7|TRBV11-2|.
TGTGCCAGCAGCCCGGGACAGGGTGAGTTCTACGAGCAGTACTTC
CASSPGQGEFYEQYF
>TRBD2|TRBJ2-7|TRBV3-1/TRBV3-2|.
TGTGCCAGCAGCCAAGCCGTGACTAGCGGGGGCTGGAAGCAGTACTTC
CASSQAVTSGGWKQYF
>TRBD1|TRBJ2-5|TRBV5-1|.
TGCGCCAGCAGCTTCGACAGGGGTGGCGAGACCCAGTACTTC
CASSFDRGGETQYF
>TRBD2|TRBJ2-3|TRBV6-5|.
TGTGCCAGCAGGCTTGCCCGCGGGGGGCCAGATACGCAGTATTTT
CASRLARGGPDTQYF
>TRBD1|TRBJ1-2|TRBV18|.
TGTGCCAGCTCACCCGGACAGGGGGCGGATGGCTACACCTTC
CASSPGQGADGYTF
>.|TRBJ1-2|TRBV4-2|.
TGTGCCAGCAGCCAAGGGCGTACCCTAGCGAACTATGGCTACACCTTC
CASSQGRTLANYGYTF
>.|TRBJ1-4|TRBV7-9|.
TGTGCCAGCAGCTCCAGGGAGGAGGAAAAACTGTTTTTT
CASSSREEEKLFF
>TRBD1|TRBJ1-5|TRBV19|once
TGTGCCAGTAGTCCCCCGACAGGGGGTCAGCCCCAGCATTTT
CASSPPTGGQPQHF
>.|TRBJ1-6|TRBV5-1|.
TGCGCCAGCAGCTCCGGTTATTCACCCCTCCACTTT
CASSSGYSPLHF
>TRBD2|TRBJ2-5|TRBV10-1|.
TGCGCCAGCAGTAAGAAATTAGGACTAGCGGGAGGGCCAATTGAGACCCAGTACTTC
CASSKKLGLAGGPIETQYF
>.|TRBJ1-5|TRBV9|.
TGTGCCAGCAGCGTGGGAGGGTCAGGCAATCAGCCCCAGCATTTT
CASSVGGSGNQPQHF
>.|TRBJ2-1|TRBV5-1|.
TGCGCCAGCAGCTTAGACAGCCGTGGTGACACTGAGCAGTTCTTC
CASSLDSRGDTEQFF
>.|TRBJ1-1|TRBV28|.
TGTGCCAGCACAGATGGGGGGGCGGGGAACACTGAAGCTTTCTTT
CASTDGGAGNTEAFF
>TRBD2|TRBJ2-5|TRBV5-1|.
TGCGCCAGCAGCTTGGCGCTAGCGGGGGGCCAAGAGACCCAGTACTTC
CASSLALAGGQETQYF
>TRBD1|TRBJ1-6|TRBV5-8|.
TGTGCCAGCAGCTTTGACAGGGGATTTTCACCCCTCCACTTT
CASSFDRGFSPLHF
>.|TRBJ2-3|TRBV14|.
TGTGCCAGCAGCCAAGATCTCCTTCGGGCGGGAATTACGCAGTATTTT
CASSQDLLRAGITQYF
>TRBD1|TRBJ2-5|TRBV12-5|.
TGTGCTAGTGGCTATCAGGGGGTGGAGACCCAGTACTTC
CASGYQGVETQYF